This TCR beta chain came from a study of T-cell memory formation after mild COVID-19. Findings and limits, study-wide: Prior to infection, memory already included some responding clones, suggesting cross-reactive memory joined. Most CD4+ clones that shrank were in CM and EM, while CD8+ ones turned up in EMRA. While clones contracting from day 15 to 85 were balanced between CD4 and CD8, later expanders leaned CD4+.

5'RACE primed at constant segments yielded TCR alpha and TCR beta cDNA libraries bearing sample barcodes and UMIs. TCRdb re-called the 5' RACE reads through MiXCR, storing one row per CDR3 protein. The sample has around 300,000 distinct CDR3 sequences; approximately 14% are singletons. About this clonotype: Antigen specificity is unknown.

Trimming took 5 bases from V and 0 from J, leaving 11 bases between them. CDR3 length equals 14 residues. The germline V gene has CDR1 SGHAT and CDR2 FQNNGV. This rearrangement joins TRBV11-2 to TRBJ2-7; D not resolved. The TCR was taken from a man aged 18 to 30 who had mild COVID-19 (a few samples of this study predate the infection). Cell type and time point are not known. The sample consisted of PBMCs or a T cell subset sorted from them (not recorded which). DNA of the CDR3: TGTGCCAGCAGCCCGCGAGCTAGCTCCTACGAGCAGTACTTC. Protein: CASSPRASSYEQYF.